The clone carrying this T cell receptor (beta chain) was seen more than once but under ten times. Its antigen is not identified. The table came from immunoSEQ multiplex PCR; TCRdb's copy has only in-frame clones and leaves some out. The sample has about 64,000 clones, more than 70% seen once; the top ten hold 3.5% to 4%. The data were obtained in a study of Tregs in tolerant kidney transplant recipients. Whole-study findings and limits: Nucleotide sequences could not be compared across some patients' samples due to primer changes. Biological reproducibility was not directly addressed in this study. Few patients were studied, so findings need validation in larger groups.

Related graft donors supplied nonmyeloablative bone marrow transplants, and mixed chimerism was transient. Unstimulated Tregs (CD4+CD25+CD127-) and CD4+CD25- non-Tregs were sorted from PBMCs. The CDR3 is 17 residues long. CDR1 and CDR2 from the germline V gene are ENHRY and SYGVKD. After removal of 7 bases from V and 3 bases from J, the junction contained 8 bases not matched to a gene. The chain combines TRBV10-3 with TRBJ2-6, with TRBD1 matching 11 bases. Sample: CD4+ T cells from blood (PBMCs), taken 6 months after the transplant. The clonotype was recovered from a human patient who received a combined kidney and bone marrow transplant. A share of the T cells may be of graft donor origin. The CDR3 DNA follows: TGTGCCATCAAGGACAGGGGGCACTGGGGTGGGGCCAACGTCCTGACTTTC. It encodes CAIKDRGHWGGANVLTF.